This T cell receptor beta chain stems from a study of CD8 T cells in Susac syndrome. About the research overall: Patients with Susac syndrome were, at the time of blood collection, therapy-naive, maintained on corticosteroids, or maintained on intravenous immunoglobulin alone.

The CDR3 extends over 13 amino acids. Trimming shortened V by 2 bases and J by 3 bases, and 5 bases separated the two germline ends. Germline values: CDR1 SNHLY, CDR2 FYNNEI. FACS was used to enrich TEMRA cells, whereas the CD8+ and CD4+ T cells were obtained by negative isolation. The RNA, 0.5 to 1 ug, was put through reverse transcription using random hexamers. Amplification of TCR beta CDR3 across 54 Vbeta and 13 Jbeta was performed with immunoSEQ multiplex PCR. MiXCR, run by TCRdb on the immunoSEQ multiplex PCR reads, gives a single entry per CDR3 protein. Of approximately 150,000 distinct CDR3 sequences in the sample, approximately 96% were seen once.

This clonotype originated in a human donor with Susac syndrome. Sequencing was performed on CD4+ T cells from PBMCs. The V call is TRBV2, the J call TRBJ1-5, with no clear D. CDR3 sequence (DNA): TGTGCCAGCAGTGAAAGGGCCAATCAGCCCCAGCATTTT. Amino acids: CASSERANQPQHF.